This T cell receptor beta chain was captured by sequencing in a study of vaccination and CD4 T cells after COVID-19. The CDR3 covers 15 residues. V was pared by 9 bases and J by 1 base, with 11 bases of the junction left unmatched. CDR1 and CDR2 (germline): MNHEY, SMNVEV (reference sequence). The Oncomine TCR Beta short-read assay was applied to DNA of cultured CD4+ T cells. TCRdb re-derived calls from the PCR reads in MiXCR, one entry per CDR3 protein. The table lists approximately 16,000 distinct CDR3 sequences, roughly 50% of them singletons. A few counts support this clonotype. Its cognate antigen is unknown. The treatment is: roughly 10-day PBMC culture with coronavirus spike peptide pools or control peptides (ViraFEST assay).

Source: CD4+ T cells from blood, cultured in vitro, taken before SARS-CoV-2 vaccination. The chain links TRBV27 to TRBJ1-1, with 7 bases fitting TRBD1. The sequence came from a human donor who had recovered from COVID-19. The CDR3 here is CASRTTGAPNTEAFF. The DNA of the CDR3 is TGTGCCAGTCGGACTACAGGGGCGCCGAACACTGAAGCTTTCTTT.